This T cell receptor beta chain was found in a study of patients and donors after allogeneic stem cell transplantation. CDR1 and CDR2 from the germline V gene are DFQATT and SNEGSKA (reference sequence). CDR3 size: 14 residues. Trimming left V 4 bases short and J 2 bases short, with 15 bases between. TCRdb re-called the RT-PCR reads through MiXCR, storing one row per CDR3 protein. Altogether about 150,000 distinct CDR3 sequences are present, about 24% being singletons, with the ten largest covering 25% to 30%. The receptor's source is a human donor who was either an allogeneic HSCT recipient or a stem cell or donor lymphocyte infusion donor (not recorded which). It is not recorded whose cells these are; they may come from a transplant donor. The rearrangement uses TRBV20-1 and TRBJ2-7; D is ambiguous. Sequenced: blood, either unsorted or a sorted T cell fraction (not recorded which). DNA for the CDR3: TGCAGTGCTATCGTCCCGGTAGCCGCCTACGAGCAGTACTTC. This gives the protein CSAIVPVAAYEQYF.